This TCR beta chain was captured in a study of Ad26.COV2.S vaccination and SARS-CoV-2 variants. Overall study context: Each vaccinee took Ad26.COV2.S intramuscularly, once or twice 56 days apart.

A remark on this clone: What it recognizes is unknown.

Treatment given: around 19 received Ad26.COV2.S at low or high dose, single or two shots; roughly five received placebo; per-sample allocation not given. The study sampled participants on day 63 after the first vaccine or placebo injection. Findings and caveats of the study: Vaccine recipients showed a spike-specific TCR breadth that was higher than in placebo recipients.

Measured with immunoSEQ multiplex PCR; TCRdb has only the in-frame clones, and not every one. The data show about 330,000 clones, with about nine tenths seen just once and roughly 6% held by the top ten. The CDR3 totals 13 residues. V dropped 4 bases and J dropped 8 bases, with 11 bases sitting between them. Germline V gene data show CDR1 as MGHRA and CDR2 as YSYEKL. The origin of this receptor is a person aged 18-65 years who received the Ad26.COV2.S COVID-19 vaccine or a placebo. This specimen consisted of peripheral blood, obtained in a trial of Ad26.COV2.S vaccine versus placebo. This chain uses TRBV4-1 with TRBJ2-2; D remains ambiguous. As DNA, the CDR3 is TGCGCCAGCAGCCCTAGGGCTTGGGGGGAGCTGTTTTTT. Residues: CASSPRAWGELFF.